This entry describes one T cell receptor beta chain. Germline CDR1 reads MNHNY; CDR2 reads SVGAGI (reference sequence). Trimming removed 6 bases at V and 7 bases at J, with 9 bases between. The CDR3 runs to 11 residues. The source of the sample is a study of Tregs in tolerant kidney transplant recipients. The data were produced by immunoSEQ multiplex PCR, yet TCRdb's version contains in-frame clones alone and is incomplete. The sample includes tens of thousands of clones, 80% to 85% of them seen just once. This sequence originates from a human donor in good health. V usage is TRBV6-6 and J usage is TRBJ2-5, with D uncertain. Material: CD4+ T cells from blood. The CDR3 is CASSPKTTQYF. The DNA of the CDR3 is TGTGCCAGCAGCCCCAAGACGACCCAGTACTTC.